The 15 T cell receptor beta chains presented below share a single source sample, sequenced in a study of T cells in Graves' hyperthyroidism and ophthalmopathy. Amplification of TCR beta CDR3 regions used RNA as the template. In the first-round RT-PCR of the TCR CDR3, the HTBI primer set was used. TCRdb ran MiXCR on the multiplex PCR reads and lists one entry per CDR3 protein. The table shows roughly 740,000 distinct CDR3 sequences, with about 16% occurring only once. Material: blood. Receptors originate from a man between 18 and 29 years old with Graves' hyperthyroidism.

Here the CDR3 reads CASSKTPSQPRNYGYTF. CDR3 coding DNA: TGTGCCAGCAGTAAAACACCCAGCCAGCCGAGGAACTATGGCTACACCTTC. The J gene is TRBJ1-2, the V gene TRBV12-3 or TRBV12-4; D ambiguous. V lost 5 bases, J lost 2 bases, and 21 bases lay in between. The CDR3 totals 17 residues.

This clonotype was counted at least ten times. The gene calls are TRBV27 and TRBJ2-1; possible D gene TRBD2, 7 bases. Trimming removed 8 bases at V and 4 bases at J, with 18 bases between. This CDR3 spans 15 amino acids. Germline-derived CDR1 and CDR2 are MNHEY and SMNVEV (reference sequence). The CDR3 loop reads CASFTGTGGYNEQFF. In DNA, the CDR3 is TGTGCCAGCTTTACAGGGACGGGGGGATACAATGAGCAGTTCTTC.

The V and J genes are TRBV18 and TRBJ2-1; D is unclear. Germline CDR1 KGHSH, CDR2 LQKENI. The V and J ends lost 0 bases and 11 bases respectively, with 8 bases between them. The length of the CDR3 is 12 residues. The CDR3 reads CASSPPKQQQFF. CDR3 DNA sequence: TGTGCCAGCTCACCACCGAAGCAGCAGCAGTTCTTC.

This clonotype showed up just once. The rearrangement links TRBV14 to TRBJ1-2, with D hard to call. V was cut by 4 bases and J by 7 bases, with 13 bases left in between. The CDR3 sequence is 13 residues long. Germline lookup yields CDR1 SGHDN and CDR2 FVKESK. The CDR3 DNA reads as TGTGCCAGCAGCCCCAGGCCCGGCGGTGGCTACACCTTC. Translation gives CASSPRPGGGYTF.

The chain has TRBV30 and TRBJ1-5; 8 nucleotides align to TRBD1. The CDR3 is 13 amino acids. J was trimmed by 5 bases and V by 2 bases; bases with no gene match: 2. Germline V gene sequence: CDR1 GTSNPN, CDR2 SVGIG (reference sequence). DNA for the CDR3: TGTGCCTGGAGTCGACAGGGGTATCAGCCCCAGCATTTT. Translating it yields CAWSRQGYQPQHF.

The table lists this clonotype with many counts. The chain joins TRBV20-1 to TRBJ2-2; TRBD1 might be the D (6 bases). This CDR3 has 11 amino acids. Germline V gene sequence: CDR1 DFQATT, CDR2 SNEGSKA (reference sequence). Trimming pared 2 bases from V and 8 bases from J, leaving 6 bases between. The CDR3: CSARRGGELFF. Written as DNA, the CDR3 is TGCAGTGCTAGAAGGGGGGGGGAGCTGTTTTTT.

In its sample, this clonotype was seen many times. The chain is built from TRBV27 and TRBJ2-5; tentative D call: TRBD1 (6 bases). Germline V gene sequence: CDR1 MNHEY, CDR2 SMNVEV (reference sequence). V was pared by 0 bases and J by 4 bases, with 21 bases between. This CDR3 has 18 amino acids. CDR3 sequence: CASSLSAAGVEQGETQYF. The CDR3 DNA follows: TGTGCCAGCAGTTTATCAGCGGCAGGGGTAGAACAGGGAGAGACCCAGTACTTC.

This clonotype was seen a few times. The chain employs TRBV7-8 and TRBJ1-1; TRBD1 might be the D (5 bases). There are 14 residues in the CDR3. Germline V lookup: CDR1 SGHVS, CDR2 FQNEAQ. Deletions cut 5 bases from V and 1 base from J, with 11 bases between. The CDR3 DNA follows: TGTGCCAGCAGCCAGAGACAGACGAACACTGAAGCTTTCTTT. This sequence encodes CASSQRQTNTEAFF. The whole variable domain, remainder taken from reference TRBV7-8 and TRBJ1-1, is GAGVSQSPRYKVAKRGQDVALRCDPISGHVSLFWYQQALGQGPEFLTYFQNEAQLDKSGLPSDRFFAERPEGSVSTLKIQRTQQEDSAVYLCASSQRQTNTEAFFGQGTRLTVV.

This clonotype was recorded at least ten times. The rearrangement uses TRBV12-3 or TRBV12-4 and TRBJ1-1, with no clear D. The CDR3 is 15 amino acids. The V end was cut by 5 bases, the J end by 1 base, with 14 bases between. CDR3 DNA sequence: TGTGCCAGCAGTCTCCAATTAGACAAGAACACTGAAGCTTTCTTT. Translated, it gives CASSLQLDKNTEAFF.

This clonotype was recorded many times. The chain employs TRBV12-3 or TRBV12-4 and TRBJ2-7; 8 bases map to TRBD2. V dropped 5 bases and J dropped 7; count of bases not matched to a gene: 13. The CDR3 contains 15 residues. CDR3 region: CASSPREAGVWEQYF. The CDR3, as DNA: TGTGCCAGCAGTCCCCGAGAAGCGGGAGTTTGGGAGCAGTACTTC.

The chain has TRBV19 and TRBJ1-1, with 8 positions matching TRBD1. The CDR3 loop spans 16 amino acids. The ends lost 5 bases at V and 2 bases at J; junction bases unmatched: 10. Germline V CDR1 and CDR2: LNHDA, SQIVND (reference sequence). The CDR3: CASSPGQGTGNTEAFF. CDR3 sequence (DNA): TGTGCCAGTAGTCCCGGACAGGGCACGGGAAACACTGAAGCTTTCTTT.

The CDR3 loop is CSASWRSTGEQYF. CDR3 sequence (DNA): TGCAGTGCTAGTTGGAGGTCAACGGGCGAGCAGTACTTC. This chain joins TRBV20-1 and TRBJ2-7, with a weak D call TRBD2 (5 bases). The germline V and J ends were trimmed by 3 bases and 6 bases, with 15 bases remaining between them. The germline gives CDR1 DFQATT, CDR2 SNEGSKA (reference sequence). CDR3 size: 13 residues.

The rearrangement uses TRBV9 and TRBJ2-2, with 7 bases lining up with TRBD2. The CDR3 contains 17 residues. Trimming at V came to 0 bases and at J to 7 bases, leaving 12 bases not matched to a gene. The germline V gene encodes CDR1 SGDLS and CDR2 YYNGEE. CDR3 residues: CASSVGEGGPGFGELFF. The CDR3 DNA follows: TGTGCCAGCAGCGTAGGTGAGGGAGGGCCGGGATTCGGGGAGCTGTTTTTT. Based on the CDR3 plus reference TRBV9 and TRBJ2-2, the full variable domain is DSGVTQTPKHLITATGQRVTLRCSPRSGDLSVYWYQQSLDQGLQFLIQYYNGEERAKGNILERFSAQQFPDLHSELNLSSLELGDSALYFCASSVGEGGPGFGELFFGEGSRLTVL.

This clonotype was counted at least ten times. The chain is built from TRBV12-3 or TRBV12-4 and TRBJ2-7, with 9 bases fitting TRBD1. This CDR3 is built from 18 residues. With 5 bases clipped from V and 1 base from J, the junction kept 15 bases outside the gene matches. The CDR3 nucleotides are TGTGCCAGCAGTGAAAACGGTCCCGGGACAGGGCCTTCCTACGAGCAGTACTTC. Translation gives CASSENGPGTGPSYEQYF.

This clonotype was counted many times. The CDR3 protein is CASSGFFRGDNEQFF. CDR3 DNA sequence: TGTGCCAGCAGTGGGTTCTTTCGGGGCGACAATGAGCAGTTCTTC. The chain uses TRBV2 and TRBJ2-1; D might be TRBD1 or TRBD2, each matching 5 bases. CDR1 is SNHLY, CDR2 FYNNEI, per germline. The CDR3 spans 15 residues. V dropped 4 bases and J dropped 5 bases, with 15 bases sitting between them.